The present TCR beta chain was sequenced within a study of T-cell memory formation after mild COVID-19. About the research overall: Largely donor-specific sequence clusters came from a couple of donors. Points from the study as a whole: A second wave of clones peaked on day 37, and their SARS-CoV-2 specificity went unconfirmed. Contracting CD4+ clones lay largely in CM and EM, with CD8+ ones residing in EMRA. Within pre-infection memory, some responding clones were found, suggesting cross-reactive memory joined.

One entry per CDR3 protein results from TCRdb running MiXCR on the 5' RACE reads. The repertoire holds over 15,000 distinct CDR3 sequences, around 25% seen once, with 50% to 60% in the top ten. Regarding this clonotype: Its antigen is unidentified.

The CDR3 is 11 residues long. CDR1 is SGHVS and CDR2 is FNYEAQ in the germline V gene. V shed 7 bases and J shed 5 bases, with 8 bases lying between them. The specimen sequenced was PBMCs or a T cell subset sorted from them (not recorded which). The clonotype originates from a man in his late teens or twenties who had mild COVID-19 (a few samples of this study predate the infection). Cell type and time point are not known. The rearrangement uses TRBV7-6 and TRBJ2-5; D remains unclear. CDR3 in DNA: TGTGCCAGCACCCTCGCCGAGACCCAGTACTTC. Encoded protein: CASTLAETQYF.